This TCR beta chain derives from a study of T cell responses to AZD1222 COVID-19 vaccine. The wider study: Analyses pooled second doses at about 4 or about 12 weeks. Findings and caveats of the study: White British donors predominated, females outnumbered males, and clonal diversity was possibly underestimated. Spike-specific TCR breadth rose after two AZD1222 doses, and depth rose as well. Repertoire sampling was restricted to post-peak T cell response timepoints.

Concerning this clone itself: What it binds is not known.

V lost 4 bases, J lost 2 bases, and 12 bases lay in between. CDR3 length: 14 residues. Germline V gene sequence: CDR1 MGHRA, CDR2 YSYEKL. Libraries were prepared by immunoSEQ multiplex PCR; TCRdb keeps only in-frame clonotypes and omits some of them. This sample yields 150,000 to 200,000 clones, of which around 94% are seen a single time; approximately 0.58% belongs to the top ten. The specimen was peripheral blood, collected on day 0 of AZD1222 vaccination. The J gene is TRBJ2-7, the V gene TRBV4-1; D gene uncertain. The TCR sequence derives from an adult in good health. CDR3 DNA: TGCGCCAGCAGCCCGGCCGGGCCCCCCTACGAGCAGTACTTC. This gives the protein CASSPAGPPYEQYF.